The present entry profiles one TCR beta chain with its context. The germline V gene has CDR1 ENHRY and CDR2 SYGVKD. V was trimmed by 9 bases and J by 0 bases, leaving 6 bases between them. CDR3 length: 12 amino acids. This sample is part of a study of blood T cell repertoires in COVID-19. About the research overall: Italy, Spain and the United States were the sources of the convalescent and acute COVID-19 samples. Sources were T cells, B-cell-depleted T cells, or PBMCs; the material itself was cDNA or gDNA.

Per the original methods: Amplifying reference gene primers gave estimates of nucleated cell counts. Here immunoSEQ multiplex PCR was the method, and the copy in TCRdb shows in-frame clones only, minus some. V, J and clone size are taken as reported in that table, and D and trimming were inferred from the DNA itself. The sample carries a few hundred thousand clones, about 86% recorded once. The rearrangement links TRBV10-3 to TRBJ2-1, with D tentatively TRBD2 (6 bases). The sequence derives from a man aged 30 to 45 with active or convalescent COVID-19. The sample was peripheral blood. As DNA, the CDR3 is TGTGCCATGGGGGGCTCCTACAATGAGCAGTTCTTC. This codes for CAMGGSYNEQFF.